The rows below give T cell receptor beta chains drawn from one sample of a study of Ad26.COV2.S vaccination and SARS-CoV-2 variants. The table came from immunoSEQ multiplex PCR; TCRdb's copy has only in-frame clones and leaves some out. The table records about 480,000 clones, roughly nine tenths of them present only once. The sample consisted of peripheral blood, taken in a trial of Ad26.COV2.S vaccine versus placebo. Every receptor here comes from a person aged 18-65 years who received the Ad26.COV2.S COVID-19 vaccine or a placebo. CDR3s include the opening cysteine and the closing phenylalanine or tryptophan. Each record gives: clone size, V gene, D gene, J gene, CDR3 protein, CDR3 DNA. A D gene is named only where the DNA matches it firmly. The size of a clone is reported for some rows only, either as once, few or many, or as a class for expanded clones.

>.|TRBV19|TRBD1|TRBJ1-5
CASSRQGARSNQPQHF
TGTGCCAGTAGTAGACAGGGGGCACGTAGCAATCAGCCCCAGCATTTT
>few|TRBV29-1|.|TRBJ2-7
CSVAASFSEQYF
TGCAGCGTAGCGGCCTCGTTCTCCGAGCAGTACTTC
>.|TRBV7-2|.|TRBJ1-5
CASSLAAGRYQPQHF
TGTGCCAGCAGCTTAGCGGCAGGGAGGTATCAGCCCCAGCATTTT
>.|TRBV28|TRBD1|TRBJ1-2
CASRQGQGAPYGYTF
TGTGCCAGCAGACAAGGACAGGGGGCACCCTATGGCTACACCTTC
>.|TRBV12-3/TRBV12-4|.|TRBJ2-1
CASSPGTSGPFF
TGTGCCAGCAGCCCCGGGACCTCGGGTCCGTTCTTC
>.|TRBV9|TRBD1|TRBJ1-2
CASSASGTVYYTF
TGTGCCAGCAGCGCCTCCGGGACAGTGTACTACACCTTC
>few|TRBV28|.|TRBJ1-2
CASTWGFGYTF
TGTGCCAGCACCTGGGGGTTCGGCTACACCTTC
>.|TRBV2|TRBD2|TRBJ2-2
CASRAGRGELFF
TGTGCCAGCAGGGCCGGGAGGGGGGAGCTGTTTTTT
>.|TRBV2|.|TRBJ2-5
CASTRGRLSGTLQETQYF
TGTGCCAGCACCCGAGGGAGGTTGAGCGGGACATTACAAGAGACCCAGTACTTC
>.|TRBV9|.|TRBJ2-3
CASTYRDSVQDTQYF
TGTGCCAGCACCTACCGGGACTCCGTTCAAGATACGCAGTATTTT
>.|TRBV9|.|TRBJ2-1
CASSADSTYNEQFF
TGTGCCAGCAGCGCCGACTCAACCTACAATGAGCAGTTCTTC
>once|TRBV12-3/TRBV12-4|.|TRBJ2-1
CASSPPLRGREFF
TGTGCCAGCAGTCCCCCTCTTAGGGGGAGGGAGTTCTTC
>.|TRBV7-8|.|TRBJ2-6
CASSTYRFPGANVLTF
TGTGCCAGCAGCACGTACAGGTTTCCTGGGGCCAACGTCCTGACTTTC
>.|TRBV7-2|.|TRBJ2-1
CASSSYIGTNYNEQFF
TGTGCCAGCAGCTCATACATAGGGACAAACTACAATGAGCAGTTCTTC
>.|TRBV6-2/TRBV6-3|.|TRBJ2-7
CASSWQGYEQYF
TGTGCCAGCAGTTGGCAGGGCTACGAGCAGTACTTC
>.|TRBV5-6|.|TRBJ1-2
CASSTPGRFFYGYTF
TGTGCCAGCAGCACCCCGGGACGCTTTTTCTATGGCTACACCTTC
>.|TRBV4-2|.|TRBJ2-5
CASSQEVGQDSRRGTQYF
TGTGCCAGCAGCCAAGAGGTAGGACAAGACAGTCGGAGGGGGACCCAGTACTTC
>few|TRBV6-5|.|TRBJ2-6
CASSPVGANVLTF
TGTGCCAGCAGTCCCGTTGGGGCCAACGTCCTGACTTTC
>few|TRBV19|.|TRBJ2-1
CASGVIWGNEQFF
TGTGCCAGTGGGGTGATCTGGGGGAATGAGCAGTTCTTC
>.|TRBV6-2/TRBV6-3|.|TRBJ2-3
CASSIRGSVTDTQYF
TGTGCCAGCAGTATTCGAGGGTCGGTCACAGATACGCAGTATTTT
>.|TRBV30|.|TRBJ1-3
CAWSVSFLSGNTIYF
TGTGCCTGGAGTGTCAGCTTTCTCTCTGGAAACACCATATATTTT
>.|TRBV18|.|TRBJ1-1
CASSLENTEAFF
TGTGCCAGCTCACTCGAAAACACTGAAGCTTTCTTT
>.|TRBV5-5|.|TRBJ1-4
CASSLVEEKLFF
TGTGCCAGCAGCTTGGTGGAGGAAAAACTGTTTTTT
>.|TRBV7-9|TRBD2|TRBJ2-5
CASTHPGRAQETQYF
TGTGCCAGCACGCACCCGGGGAGGGCACAAGAGACCCAGTACTTC
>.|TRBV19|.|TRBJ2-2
CASSTRETGELFF
TGTGCCAGTAGTACACGAGAAACCGGGGAGCTGTTTTTT
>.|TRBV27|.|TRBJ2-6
CASSADRASGANVLTF
TGTGCCAGCAGTGCCGACCGGGCCTCTGGGGCCAACGTCCTGACTTTC
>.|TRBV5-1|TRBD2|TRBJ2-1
CASSLVAGSYMNEQFF
TGCGCCAGCAGCTTGGTAGCGGGGTCTTATATGAATGAGCAGTTCTTC